This TCR beta chain appears in the sequencing data of a study of T cells after yellow fever vaccination. With 0 bases removed from V and 9 bases from J, the gap between germline ends came to 10 bases. CDR3 length: 13 residues. Germline CDR1 SGDLS, CDR2 YYNGEE. TCRdb re-called the 5' RACE reads through MiXCR, storing one row per CDR3 protein. The repertoire includes some 560,000 distinct CDR3 sequences, about 17% of them detected once, and around 16% sits in the top ten. This clonotype has just a few counts. The chain recombines TRBV9 with TRBJ2-1; unclear D gene. The sequence derives from a young man who received the YFV17D yellow fever vaccine. The sample consisted of PBMCs, taken roughly 5 days after the first yellow fever vaccination. CDR3 amino acids: CASSVGGRAEQFF. The CDR3 region has the DNA TGTGCCAGCAGCGTAGGGGGTAGGGCTGAGCAGTTCTTC.